This TCR beta chain came from a study of metastatic and nonmetastatic thyroid tumors. Study overall: Thyroid patients, malignant and benign, had repertoires compared across blood and tumor or nodule tissue.

Overall study findings and caveats: Versus benign nodules, malignant thyroid tumors reportedly had significantly higher TCR beta diversity, in blood and tumor.

Per the original data handling: CDR3 differences across clinicopathological groups were used to build a distant-metastasis classifier for papillary thyroid cancer. TCRdb re-called clones via MiXCR from the PCR reads. TCRdb assigned the V and J calls; the authors' analysis was not used. The table records approximately 58,000 clones, approximately 22% of them present only once. With 7 bases clipped from V and 8 bases from J, the junction kept 20 bases outside the gene matches. The CDR3 loop spans 16 amino acids. The V gene's germline CDR1 is SNHLY and CDR2 FYNNEI. Each patient came to thyroid surgery without any prior treatment (of any kind). As regards this clone: Its matching antigen is unknown.

The source material was blood. The chain has TRBV2 and TRBJ2-7, with 7 bases that match TRBD1. The receptor was derived from a female donor with papillary thyroid cancer or a benign thyroid nodule (not recorded which). Some clones in this sample may be carry-over from other donors' samples. The CDR3 nucleotides read TGTGCCAGCATGGCCGACAGGGCCGGCGATTTGGACCAGCAGTACTTC. It translates to CASMADRAGDLDQQYF.